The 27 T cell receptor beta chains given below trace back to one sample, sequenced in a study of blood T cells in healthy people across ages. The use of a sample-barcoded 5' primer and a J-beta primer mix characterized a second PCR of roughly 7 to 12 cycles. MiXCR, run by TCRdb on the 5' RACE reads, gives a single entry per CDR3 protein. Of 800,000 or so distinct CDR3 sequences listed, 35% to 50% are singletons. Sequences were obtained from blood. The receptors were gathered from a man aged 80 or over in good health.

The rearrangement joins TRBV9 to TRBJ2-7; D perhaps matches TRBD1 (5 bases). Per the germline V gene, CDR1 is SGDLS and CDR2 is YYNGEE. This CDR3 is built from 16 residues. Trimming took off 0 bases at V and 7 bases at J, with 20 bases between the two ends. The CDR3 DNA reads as TGTGCCAGCAGCGTAGCTCAAGCAGGGTCGGGCAATGAGCAGTACTTC. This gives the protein CASSVAQAGSGNEQYF. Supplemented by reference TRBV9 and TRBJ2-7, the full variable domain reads DSGVTQTPKHLITATGQRVTLRCSPRSGDLSVYWYQQSLDQGLQFLIQYYNGEERAKGNILERFSAQQFPDLHSELNLSSLELGDSALYFCASSVAQAGSGNEQYFGPGTRLTVT.

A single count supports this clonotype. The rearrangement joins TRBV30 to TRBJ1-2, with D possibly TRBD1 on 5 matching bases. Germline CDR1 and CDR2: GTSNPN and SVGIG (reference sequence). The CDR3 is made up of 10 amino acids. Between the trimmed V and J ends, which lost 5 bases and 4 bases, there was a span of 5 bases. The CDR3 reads CAWGTYGYTF. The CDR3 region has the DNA TGTGCCTGGGGGACCTATGGCTACACCTTC.

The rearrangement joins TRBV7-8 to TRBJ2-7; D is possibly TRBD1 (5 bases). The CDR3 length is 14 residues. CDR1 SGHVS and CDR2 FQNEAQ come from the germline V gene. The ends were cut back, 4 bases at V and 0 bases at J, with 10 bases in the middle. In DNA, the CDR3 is TGTGCCAGCAGCTCCAGGGTTAGCTCCTACGAGCAGTACTTC. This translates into CASSSRVSSYEQYF.

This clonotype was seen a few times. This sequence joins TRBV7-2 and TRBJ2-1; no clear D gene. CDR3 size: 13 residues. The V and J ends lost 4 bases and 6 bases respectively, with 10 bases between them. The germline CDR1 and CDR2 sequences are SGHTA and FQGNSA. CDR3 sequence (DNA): TGTGCCAGCAGCTGGGCCAAGGGCAATGAGCAGTTCTTC. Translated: CASSWAKGNEQFF. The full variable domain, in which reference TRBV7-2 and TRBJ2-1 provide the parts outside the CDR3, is GAGVSQSPSNKVTEKGKDVELRCDPISGHTALYWYRQSLGQGLEFLIYFQGNSAPDKSGLPSDRFSAERTGGSVSTLTIQRTQQEDSAVYLCASSWAKGNEQFFGPGTRLTVL.

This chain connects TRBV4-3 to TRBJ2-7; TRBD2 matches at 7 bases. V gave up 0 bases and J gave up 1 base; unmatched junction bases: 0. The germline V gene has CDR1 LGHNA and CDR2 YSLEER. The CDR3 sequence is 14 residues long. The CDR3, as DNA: TGCGCCAGCAGCCAAGAGGGGGGGTCCTACGAGCAGTACTTC. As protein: CASSQEGGSYEQYF.

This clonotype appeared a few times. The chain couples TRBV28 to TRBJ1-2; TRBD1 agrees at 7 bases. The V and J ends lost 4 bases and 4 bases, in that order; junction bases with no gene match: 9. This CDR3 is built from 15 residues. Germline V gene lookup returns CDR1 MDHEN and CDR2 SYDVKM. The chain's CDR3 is CASSYDRVSGYGYTF. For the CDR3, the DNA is TGTGCCAGCAGTTACGACAGGGTATCTGGCTATGGCTACACCTTC.

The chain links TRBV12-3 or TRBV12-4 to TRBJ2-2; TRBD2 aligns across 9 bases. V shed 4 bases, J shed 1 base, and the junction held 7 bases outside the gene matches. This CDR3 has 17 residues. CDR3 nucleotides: TGTGCCAGCAGTTCACCCTTAGCGGGAGTGAACACCGGGGAGCTGTTTTTT. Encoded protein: CASSSPLAGVNTGELFF.

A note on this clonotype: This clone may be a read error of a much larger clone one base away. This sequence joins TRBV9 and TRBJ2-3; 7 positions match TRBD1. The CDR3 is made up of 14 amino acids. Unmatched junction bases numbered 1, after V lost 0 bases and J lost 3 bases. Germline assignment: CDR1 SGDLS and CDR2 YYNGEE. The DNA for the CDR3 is TGTGCCAGCAGCGTAGCGACAGGGACAGATACGCAGTATTTT. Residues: CASSVATGTDTQYF.

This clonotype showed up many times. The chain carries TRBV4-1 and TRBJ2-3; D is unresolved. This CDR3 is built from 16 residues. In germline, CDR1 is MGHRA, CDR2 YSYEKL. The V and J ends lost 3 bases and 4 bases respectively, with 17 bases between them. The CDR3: CASSHARPARADTQYF. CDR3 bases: TGCGCCAGCAGCCATGCTAGGCCCGCAAGGGCAGATACGCAGTATTTT.

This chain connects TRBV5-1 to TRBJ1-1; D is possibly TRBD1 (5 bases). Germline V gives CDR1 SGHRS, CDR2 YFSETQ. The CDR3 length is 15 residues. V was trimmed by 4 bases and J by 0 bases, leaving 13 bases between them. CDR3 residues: CASSPRGGMNTEAFF. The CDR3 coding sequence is TGCGCCAGCAGCCCCCGGGGGGGGATGAACACTGAAGCTTTCTTT.

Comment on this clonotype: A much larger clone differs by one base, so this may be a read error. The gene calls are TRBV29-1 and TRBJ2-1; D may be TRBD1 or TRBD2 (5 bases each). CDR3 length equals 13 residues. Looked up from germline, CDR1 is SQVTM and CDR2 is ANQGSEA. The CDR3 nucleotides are TGCAGTGCCGGTCACCCACGAGGGGAGACCCAGTTCTTC. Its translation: CSAGHPRGETQFF.

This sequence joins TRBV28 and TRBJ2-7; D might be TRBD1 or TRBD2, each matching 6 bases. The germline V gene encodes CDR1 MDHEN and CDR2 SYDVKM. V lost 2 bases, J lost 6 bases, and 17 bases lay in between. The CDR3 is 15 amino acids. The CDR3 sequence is CASSLGGQGYFEQYF. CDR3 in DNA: TGTGCCAGCAGTTTAGGAGGGCAGGGGTATTTCGAGCAGTACTTC.

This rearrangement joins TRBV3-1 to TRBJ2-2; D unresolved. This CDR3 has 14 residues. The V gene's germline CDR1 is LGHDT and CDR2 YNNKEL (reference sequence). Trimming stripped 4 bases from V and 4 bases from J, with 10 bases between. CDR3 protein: CASSRLDRTGELFF. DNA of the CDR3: TGTGCCAGCAGCCGCTTAGACCGCACCGGGGAGCTGTTTTTT.

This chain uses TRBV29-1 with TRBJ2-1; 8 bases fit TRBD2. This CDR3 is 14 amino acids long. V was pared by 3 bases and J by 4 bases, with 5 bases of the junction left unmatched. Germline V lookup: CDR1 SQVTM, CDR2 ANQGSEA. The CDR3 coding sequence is TGCAGCGTTGAGTTTCTAGCGGGTTACAATGAGCAGTTCTTC. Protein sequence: CSVEFLAGYNEQFF.

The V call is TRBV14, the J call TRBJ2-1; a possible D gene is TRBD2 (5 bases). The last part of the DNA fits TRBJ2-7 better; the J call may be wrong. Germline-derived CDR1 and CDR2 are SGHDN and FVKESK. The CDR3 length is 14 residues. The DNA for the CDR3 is TGTGCCAGCAGTCTTCCGGGGATATACAATGAGCAGTACTTC. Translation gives CASSLPGIYNEQYF.

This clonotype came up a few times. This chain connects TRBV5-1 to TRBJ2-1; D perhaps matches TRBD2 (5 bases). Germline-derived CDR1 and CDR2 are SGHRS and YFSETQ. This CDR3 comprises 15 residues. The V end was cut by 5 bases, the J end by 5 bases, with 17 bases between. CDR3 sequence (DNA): TGCGCCAGCAGTCAAGGACTCCTCTCAAACAATGAGCAGTTCTTC. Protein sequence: CASSQGLLSNNEQFF.

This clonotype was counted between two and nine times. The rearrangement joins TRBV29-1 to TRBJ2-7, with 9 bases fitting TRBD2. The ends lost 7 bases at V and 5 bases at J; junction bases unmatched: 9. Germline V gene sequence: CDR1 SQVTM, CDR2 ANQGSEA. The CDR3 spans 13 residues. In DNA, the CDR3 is TGCAGCGGCCGAAGCGGGGGGAGGGACGAGCAGTACTTC. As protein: CSGRSGGRDEQYF.

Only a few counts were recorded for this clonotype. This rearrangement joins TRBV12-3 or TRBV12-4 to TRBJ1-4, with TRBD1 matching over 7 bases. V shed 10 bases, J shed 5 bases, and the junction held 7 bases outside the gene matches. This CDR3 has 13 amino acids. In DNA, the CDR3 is TGTGCCACCGGGGCCAGGGGGAATGAAAAACTGTTTTTT. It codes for CATGARGNEKLFF.

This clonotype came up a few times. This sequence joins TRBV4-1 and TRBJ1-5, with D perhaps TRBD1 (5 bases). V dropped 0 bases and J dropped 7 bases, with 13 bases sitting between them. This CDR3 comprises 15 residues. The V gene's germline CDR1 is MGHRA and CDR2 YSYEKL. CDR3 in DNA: TGCGCCAGCAGCCAAGACAGGGAGGTAAAACAGCCCCAGCATTTT. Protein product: CASSQDREVKQPQHF.

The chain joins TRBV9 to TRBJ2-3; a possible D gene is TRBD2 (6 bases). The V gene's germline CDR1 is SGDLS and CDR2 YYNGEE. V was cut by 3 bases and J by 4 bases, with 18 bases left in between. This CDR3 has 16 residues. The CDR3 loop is CASSALARVRADTQYF. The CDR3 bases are TGTGCCAGCAGCGCCCTAGCGAGAGTTCGGGCAGATACGCAGTATTTT.

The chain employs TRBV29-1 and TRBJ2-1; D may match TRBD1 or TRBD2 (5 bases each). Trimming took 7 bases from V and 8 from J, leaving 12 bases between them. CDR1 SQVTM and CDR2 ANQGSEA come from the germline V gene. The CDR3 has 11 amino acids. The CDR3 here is CSAREGDEQFF. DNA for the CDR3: TGCAGCGCGAGGGAAGGGGATGAGCAGTTCTTC.

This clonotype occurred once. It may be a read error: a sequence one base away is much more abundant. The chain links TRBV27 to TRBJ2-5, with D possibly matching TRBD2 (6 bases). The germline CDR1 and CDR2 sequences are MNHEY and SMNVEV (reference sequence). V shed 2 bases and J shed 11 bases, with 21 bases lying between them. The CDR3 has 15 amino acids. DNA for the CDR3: TGTGCCAGCAGTTTAGTTGGGACGGAGGGGAATGAGCAGTACTTC. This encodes CASSLVGTEGNEQYF.

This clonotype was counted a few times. The CDR3 region is CSVDPASGVQETQYF. In nucleotides, the CDR3 is TGCAGCGTTGATCCCGCTAGCGGGGTCCAAGAGACCCAGTACTTC. The chain is built from TRBV29-1 and TRBJ2-5, with 9 bases aligning to TRBD2. This CDR3 spans 15 amino acids. Per the germline V gene, CDR1 is SQVTM and CDR2 is ANQGSEA. Germline trimming cut 3 bases from V and 1 base from J; bases unmatched to any gene: 6.

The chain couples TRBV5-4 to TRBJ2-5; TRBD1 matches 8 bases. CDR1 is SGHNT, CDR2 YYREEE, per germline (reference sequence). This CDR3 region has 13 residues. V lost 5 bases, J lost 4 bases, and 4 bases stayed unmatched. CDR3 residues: CASRQGEGETQYF. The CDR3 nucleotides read TGTGCCAGCAGACAGGGGGAAGGAGAGACCCAGTACTTC.

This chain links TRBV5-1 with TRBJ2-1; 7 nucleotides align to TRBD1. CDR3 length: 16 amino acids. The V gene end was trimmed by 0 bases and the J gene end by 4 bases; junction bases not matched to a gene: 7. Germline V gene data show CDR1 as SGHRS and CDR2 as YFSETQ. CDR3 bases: TGCGCCAGCAGCTTGGTCGGCCAGGGGGTGTACAATGAGCAGTTCTTC. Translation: CASSLVGQGVYNEQFF.

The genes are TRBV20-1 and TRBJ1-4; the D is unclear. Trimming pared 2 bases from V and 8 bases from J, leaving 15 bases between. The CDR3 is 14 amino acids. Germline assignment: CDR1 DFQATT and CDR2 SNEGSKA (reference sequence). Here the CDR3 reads CSARPSLPGEKLFF. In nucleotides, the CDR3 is TGCAGTGCTAGACCTTCCCTTCCGGGAGAAAAACTGTTTTTT.

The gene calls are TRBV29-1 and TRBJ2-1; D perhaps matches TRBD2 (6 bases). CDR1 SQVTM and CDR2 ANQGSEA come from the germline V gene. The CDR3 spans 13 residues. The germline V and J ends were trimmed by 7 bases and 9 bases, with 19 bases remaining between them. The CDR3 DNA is TGCAGCGCAGCCCCTACTAGCTCCGGTGAGCAGTTCTTC. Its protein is CSAAPTSSGEQFF.